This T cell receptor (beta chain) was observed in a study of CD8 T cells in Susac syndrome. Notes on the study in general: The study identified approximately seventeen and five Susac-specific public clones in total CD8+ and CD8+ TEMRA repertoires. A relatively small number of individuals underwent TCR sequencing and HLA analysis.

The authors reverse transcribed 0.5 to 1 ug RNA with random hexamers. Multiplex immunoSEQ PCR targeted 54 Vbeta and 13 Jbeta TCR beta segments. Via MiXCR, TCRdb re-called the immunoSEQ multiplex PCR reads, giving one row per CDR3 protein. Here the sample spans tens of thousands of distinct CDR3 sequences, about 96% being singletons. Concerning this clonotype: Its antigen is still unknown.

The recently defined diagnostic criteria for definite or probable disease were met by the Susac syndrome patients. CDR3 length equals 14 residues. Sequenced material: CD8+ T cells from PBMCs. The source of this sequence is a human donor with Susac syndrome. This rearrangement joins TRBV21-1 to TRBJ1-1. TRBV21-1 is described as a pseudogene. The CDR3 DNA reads TGTGCCAGCAGCGTCGGCAAACTGAACACTGAAGCTTTCTTT. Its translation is CASSVGKLNTEAFF.